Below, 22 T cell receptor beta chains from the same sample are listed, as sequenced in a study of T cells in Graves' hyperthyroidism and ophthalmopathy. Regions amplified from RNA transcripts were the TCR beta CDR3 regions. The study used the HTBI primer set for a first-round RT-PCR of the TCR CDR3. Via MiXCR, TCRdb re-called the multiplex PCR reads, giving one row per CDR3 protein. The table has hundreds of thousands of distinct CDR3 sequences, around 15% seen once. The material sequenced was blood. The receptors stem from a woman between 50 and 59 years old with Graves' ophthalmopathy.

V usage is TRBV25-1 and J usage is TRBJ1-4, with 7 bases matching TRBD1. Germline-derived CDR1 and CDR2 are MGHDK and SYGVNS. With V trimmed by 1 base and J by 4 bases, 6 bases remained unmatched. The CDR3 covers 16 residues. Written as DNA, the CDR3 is TGTGCCAGCAGTGAATCTTGGACAGGACTTAATGAAAAACTGTTTTTT. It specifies CASSESWTGLNEKLFF.

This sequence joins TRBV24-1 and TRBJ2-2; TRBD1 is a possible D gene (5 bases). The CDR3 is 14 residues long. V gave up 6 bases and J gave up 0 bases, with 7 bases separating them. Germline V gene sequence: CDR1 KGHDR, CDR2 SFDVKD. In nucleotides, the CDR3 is TGTGCCACCAGTAAGACAGCGAACACCGGGGAGCTGTTTTTT. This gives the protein CATSKTANTGELFF.

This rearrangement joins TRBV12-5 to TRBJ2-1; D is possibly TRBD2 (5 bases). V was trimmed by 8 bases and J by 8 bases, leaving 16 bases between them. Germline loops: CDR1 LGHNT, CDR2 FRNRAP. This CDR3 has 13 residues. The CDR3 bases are TGTGCTAGTTGGGTAGGGAGTGGCGATGAGCAGTTCTTC. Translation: CASWVGSGDEQFF.

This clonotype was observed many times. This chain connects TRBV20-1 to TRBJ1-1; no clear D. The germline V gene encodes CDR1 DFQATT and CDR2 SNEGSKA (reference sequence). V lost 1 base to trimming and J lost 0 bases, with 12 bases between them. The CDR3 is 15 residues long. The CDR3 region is CSARAHMGMNTEAFF. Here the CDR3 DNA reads TGCAGTGCTAGAGCCCACATGGGGATGAACACTGAAGCTTTCTTT.

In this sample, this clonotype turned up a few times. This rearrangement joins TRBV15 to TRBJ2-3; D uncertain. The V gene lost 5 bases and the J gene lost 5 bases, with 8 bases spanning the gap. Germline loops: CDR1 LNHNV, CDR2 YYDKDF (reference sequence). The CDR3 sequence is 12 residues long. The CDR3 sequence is CATSLGIDTQYF. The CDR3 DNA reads TGTGCCACCAGCTTGGGGATAGATACGCAGTATTTT.

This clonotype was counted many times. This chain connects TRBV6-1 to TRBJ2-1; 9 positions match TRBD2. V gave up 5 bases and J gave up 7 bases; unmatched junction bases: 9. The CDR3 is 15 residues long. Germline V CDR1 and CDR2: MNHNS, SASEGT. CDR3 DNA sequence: TGTGCCAGCAGTTCCCCGGGACTAGCTCGAAATGAGCAGTTCTTC. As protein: CASSSPGLARNEQFF.

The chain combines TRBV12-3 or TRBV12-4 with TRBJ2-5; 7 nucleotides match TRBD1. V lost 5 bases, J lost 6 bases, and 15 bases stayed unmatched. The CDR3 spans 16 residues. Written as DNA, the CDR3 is TGTGCCAGCAGTCCTTTGGGACAGACAAGGTTGAAGACCCAGTACTTC. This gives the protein CASSPLGQTRLKTQYF.

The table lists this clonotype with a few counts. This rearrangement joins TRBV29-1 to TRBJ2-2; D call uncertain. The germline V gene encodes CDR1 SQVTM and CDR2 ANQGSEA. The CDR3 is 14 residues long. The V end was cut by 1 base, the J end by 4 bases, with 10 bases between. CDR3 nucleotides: TGCAGCGTTGAAGGGTGGTTGGGCACCGGGGAGCTGTTTTTT. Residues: CSVEGWLGTGELFF.

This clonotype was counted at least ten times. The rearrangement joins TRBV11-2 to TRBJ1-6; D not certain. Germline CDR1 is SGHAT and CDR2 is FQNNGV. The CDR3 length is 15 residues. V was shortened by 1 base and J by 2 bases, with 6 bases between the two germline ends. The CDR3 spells CASSLGVPYNSPLHF. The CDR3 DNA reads TGTGCCAGCAGCTTAGGTGTTCCCTATAATTCACCCCTCCACTTT.

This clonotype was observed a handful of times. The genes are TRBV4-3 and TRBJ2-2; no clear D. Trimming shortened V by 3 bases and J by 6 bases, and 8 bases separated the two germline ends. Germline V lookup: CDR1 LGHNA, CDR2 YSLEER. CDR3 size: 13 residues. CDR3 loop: CASSHWEAGELFF. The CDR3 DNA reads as TGCGCCAGCAGCCATTGGGAAGCCGGGGAGCTGTTTTTT.

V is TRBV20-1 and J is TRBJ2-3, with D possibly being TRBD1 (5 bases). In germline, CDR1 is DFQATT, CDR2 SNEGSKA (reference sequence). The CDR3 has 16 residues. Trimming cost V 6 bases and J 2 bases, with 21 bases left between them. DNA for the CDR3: TGCAGTGCGCTCCCGTTGTGGGGCCCAATCACAGATACGCAGTATTTT. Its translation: CSALPLWGPITDTQYF.

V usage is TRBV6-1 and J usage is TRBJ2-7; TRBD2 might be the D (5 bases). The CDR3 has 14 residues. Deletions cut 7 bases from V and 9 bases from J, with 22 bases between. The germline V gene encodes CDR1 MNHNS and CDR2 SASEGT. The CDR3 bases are TGTGCCAGCACCTCCTTGACTATGATGGGTGGGCAGTACTTC. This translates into CASTSLTMMGGQYF.

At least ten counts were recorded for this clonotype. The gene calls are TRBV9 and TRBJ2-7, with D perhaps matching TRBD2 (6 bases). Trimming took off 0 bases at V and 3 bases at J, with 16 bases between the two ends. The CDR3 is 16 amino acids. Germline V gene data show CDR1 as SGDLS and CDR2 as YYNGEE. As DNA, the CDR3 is TGTGCCAGCAGCGTAGATTTTAGGGGCGGGATCTACGAGCAGTACTTC. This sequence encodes CASSVDFRGGIYEQYF.

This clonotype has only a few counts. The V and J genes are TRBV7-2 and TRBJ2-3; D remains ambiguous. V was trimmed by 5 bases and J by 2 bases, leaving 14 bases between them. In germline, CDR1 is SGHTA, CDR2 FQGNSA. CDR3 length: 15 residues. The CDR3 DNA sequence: TGTGCCAGCAGCCAAGATTTGTGGTCCACAGATACGCAGTATTTT. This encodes CASSQDLWSTDTQYF. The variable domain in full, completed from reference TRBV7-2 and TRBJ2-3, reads GAGVSQSPSNKVTEKGKDVELRCDPISGHTALYWYRQSLGQGLEFLIYFQGNSAPDKSGLPSDRFSAERTGGSVSTLTIQRTQQEDSAVYLCASSQDLWSTDTQYFGPGTRLTVL.

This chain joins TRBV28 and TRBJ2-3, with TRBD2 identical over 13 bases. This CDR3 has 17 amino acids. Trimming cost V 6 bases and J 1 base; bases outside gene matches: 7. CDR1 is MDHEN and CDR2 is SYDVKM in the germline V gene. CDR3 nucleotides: TGTGCCAGCAGCGTAGGACTAGCGGGAGAGCGCACAGATACGCAGTATTTT. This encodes CASSVGLAGERTDTQYF.

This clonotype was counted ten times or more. The CDR3, as DNA: TGCGCCAGCACCTCGGGACAGGGAACAGATACGCAGTATTTT. It yields the protein CASTSGQGTDTQYF. This sequence joins TRBV5-1 and TRBJ2-3; 9 bases are a match to TRBD1. This CDR3 comprises 14 residues. V lost 6 bases to trimming and J lost 3 bases; unmatched junction nucleotides: 5. The germline CDR1 and CDR2 sequences are SGHRS and YFSETQ. Full variable domain (missing parts from reference TRBV5-1 and TRBJ2-3): KAGVTQTPRYLIKTRGQQVTLSCSPISGHRSVSWYQQTPGQGLQFLFEYFSETQRNKGNFPGRFSGRQFSNSRSEMNVSTLELGDSALYLCASTSGQGTDTQYFGPGTRLTVL.

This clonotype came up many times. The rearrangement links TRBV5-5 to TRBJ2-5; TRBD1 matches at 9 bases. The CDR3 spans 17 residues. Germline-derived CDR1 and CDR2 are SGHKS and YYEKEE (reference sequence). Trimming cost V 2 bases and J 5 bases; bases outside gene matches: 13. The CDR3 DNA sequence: TGTGCCAGCAGCTTTACCGGGACAGGGTCGCCGGGGGAGACCCAGTACTTC. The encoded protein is CASSFTGTGSPGETQYF.

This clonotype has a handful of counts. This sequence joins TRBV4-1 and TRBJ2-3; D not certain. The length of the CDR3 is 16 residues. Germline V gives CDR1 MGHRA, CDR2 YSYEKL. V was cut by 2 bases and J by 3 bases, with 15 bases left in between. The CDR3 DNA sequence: TGCGCCAGCAGCCAAAATGTGGTTCTTGAGACAGATACGCAGTATTTT. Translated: CASSQNVVLETDTQYF.

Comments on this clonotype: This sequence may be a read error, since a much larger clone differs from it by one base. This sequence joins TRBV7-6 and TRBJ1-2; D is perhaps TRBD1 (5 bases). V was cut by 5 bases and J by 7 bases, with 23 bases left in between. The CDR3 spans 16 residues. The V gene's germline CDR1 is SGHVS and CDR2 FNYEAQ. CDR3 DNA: TGTGCCAGCAGCCATAGGGGAGACAGACACGTCTCTGGCTACACCTTC. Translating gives CASSHRGDRHVSGYTF.

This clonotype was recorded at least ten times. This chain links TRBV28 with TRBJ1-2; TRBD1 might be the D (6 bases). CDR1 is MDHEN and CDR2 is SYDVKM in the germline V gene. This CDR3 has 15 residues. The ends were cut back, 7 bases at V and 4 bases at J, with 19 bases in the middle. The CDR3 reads CASNDPRQESYGYTF. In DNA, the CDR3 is TGTGCCAGCAACGATCCCCGACAGGAGTCCTATGGCTACACCTTC.

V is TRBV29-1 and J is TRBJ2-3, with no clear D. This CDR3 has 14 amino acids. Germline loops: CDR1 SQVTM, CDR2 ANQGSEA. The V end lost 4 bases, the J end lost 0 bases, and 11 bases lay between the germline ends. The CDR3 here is CSVVGFSSTDTQYF. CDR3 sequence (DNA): TGCAGCGTTGTGGGCTTTTCTAGCACAGATACGCAGTATTTT.

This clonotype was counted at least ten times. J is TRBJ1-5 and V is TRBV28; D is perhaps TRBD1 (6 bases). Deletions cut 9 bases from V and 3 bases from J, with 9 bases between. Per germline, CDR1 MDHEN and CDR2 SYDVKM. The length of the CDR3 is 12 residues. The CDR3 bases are TGTGCCAGTACAGGGAACAATCAGCCCCAGCATTTT. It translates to CASTGNNQPQHF. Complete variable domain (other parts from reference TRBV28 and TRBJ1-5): DVKVTQSSRYLVKRTGEKVFLECVQDMDHENMFWYRQDPGLGLRLIYFSYDVKMKEKGDIPEGYSVSREKKERFSLILESASTNQTSMYLCASTGNNQPQHFGDGTRLSIL.